This TCR beta chain is drawn from a study of cytomegalovirus exposure and HLA in healthy donors. With 1 base clipped from V and 7 bases from J, the junction kept 7 bases outside the gene matches. The CDR3 totals 15 residues. Looked up from germline, CDR1 is SEHNR and CDR2 is FQNEAQ (reference sequence). 13 Jbeta primers and 60 Vbeta primers were used for the PCR. Clones were sequenced by immunoSEQ multiplex PCR, and TCRdb holds only the in-frame ones, with some missing. This table has under 250,000 clones, about 80% appearing once. Specimen: PBMCs. This receptor was obtained from a man in his forties in good health and CMV-seropositive. The chain is built from TRBV7-9 and TRBJ1-2, with TRBD1 matching over 9 bases. This chain's CDR3 is CASSLGGTGRGGYTF. The CDR3, as DNA: TGTGCCAGCAGCTTAGGGGGGACAGGGAGAGGTGGCTACACCTTC.